This T cell receptor (beta chain) was captured by sequencing in a study of cytomegalovirus exposure and HLA in healthy donors. Study results and limitations: Some TCR beta chains (approximately 180 of them) were listed as cytomegalovirus-associated.

The PCR made use of 60 Vbeta and 13 Jbeta primers. Sequencing was performed with immunoSEQ multiplex PCR; in TCRdb, only in-frame clones are kept and a portion is missing. The sample contains 100,000 to 150,000 clones, over 70% of which appear only once. About this clone: Its antigen is as yet unknown.

The length of the CDR3 is 16 residues. Germline V lookup: CDR1 ENHRY, CDR2 SYGVKD. The trim removed 7 bases at V and 6 bases at J, leaving 11 bases unmatched. The J gene is TRBJ1-5, the V gene TRBV10-3; 11 bases line up with TRBD1. The specimen was PBMCs. The receptor was isolated from a woman between 50 and 59 years old in good health and CMV-seronegative. The CDR3 protein is CAIKPKDRGLSQPQHF. The CDR3 region has the DNA TGTGCCATCAAACCGAAGGACAGGGGGCTAAGTCAGCCCCAGCATTTT.